This TCR beta chain was retrieved from a study of blood T cell repertoires in COVID-19 (TCRdb year 2020). About the study as a whole: Samples covering the acute and convalescent phases of COVID-19 were provided by collaborators in the United States, Italy and Spain. The material from the prospective study consisted of cDNA or gDNA derived from T cells, B-cell-depleted T cells, or PBMCs. Subjects who had been exposed to COVID-19, were actively infected with it, or had recovered from it provided the deeply sampled blood TCRbeta repertoires that made up the dataset. A freely available public database, intended as a resource for researchers studying the immune response to SARS-CoV-2, is where the repertoires were released. The samples were drawn from two sources: the first 160 participants of the ongoing ImmuneRACE study, and 1,000 to 1,500 subjects contributed by 6 global collaborators. A de-identified subject ID, COVID-19 status, age in years and sex were almost always included in the sample metadata. Where available, HLA class I and class II types were obtained from metadata supplied by the sample provider rather than from assay-based typing. Study-wide conclusions, independent of this receptor: The amount of clinical and demographic metadata varied by source and participant and was provided uncurated.

Turning to this clone: Its binding antigen is unknown. Within one base of it there is no much larger clone, and no base qualities were kept.

TCRbeta CDR3 regions were amplified from genomic DNA using the immunoSEQ Assay, a bias-controlled multiplex PCR. The original methods were these. Nucleated cell counts per sample were estimated from amplification of reference gene primers within the assay. To quantify the absolute abundance of each unique TCRbeta CDR3 rearrangement, sequence reads were collapsed and filtered. For each sample, productive Simpson clonality was calculated as the square root of Simpson's diversity index over productive rearrangements. Drawn from immuneACCESS, this table holds only the in-frame rearrangements with V and J called that TCRdb kept. Clones are partly lost; checked studies trace under half to an unresolved V gene and leave the rest unexplained. That table supplies the V and J calls and clone size; D and trimming were determined from the DNA. Counted in this sample were approximately 300,000 clones; 87% of them appeared once. 1% of the sample goes to the ten largest clones.

The collaborating institutions used their own protocols to collect whole blood in K2EDTA tubes. For TCRbeta analysis, collaborators shipped samples as frozen whole blood, isolated PBMCs, or DNA extracted from either of those sample types. The source of this sequence is a man in his forties or fifties with active or convalescent COVID-19. Sequenced: peripheral blood.

This receptor has the CDR3 CASSVKAGLAGAETQYF. The nucleotide sequence reads TGTGCCAGCAGCGTAAAAGCGGGACTAGCGGGAGCGGAGACCCAGTACTTC. The chain was built from TRBV9 and TRBJ2-5, with 14 central nucleotides matching TRBD2. There are 17 amino acids in the CDR3, from cysteine to phenylalanine inclusive. Only the CDR3 region is kept as DNA, spanning 51 bases read in frame from base 1. Looking up the germline V gene yields CDR1 SGDLS and CDR2 YYNGEE. Here V drops 1 base and J drops 5 bases, and the junction holds 7 bases not matched to any gene.